The 27 T cell receptor beta chains below were found in one sample sequenced in a study of regulatory T cells in long-lasting Graves disease. CDR3 regions were amplified by Arm-PCR using iRepertoire HTBI primers to build TCR beta libraries. TCRdb called the multiplex PCR reads again in MiXCR, with one record for every CDR3 protein. This table holds hundreds of thousands of distinct CDR3 sequences, roughly 23% found once. Time point indicated: persistent/refractory GD, antithyroid drugs over 5 years with positive TRAb. Following extraction of RNA from PBMCs, that RNA was used to make the TCR library. The source material was peripheral blood mononuclear cells (PBMCs), sampled when the disease was refractory, from a patient treated with antithyroid drugs. Source of these receptors: a female donor with Graves disease.

This clonotype came up many times. The genes are TRBV6-5 and TRBJ1-5; D is possibly TRBD1 (5 bases). Trimming took off 2 bases at V and 2 bases at J, with 7 bases between the two ends. There are 14 residues in the CDR3. CDR1 is MNHEY, CDR2 SVGAGI, per germline. CDR3 nucleotides: TGTGCCAGCAGTTACAGGGGCGGCAATCAGCCCCAGCATTTT. Translating it yields CASSYRGGNQPQHF.

This clonotype came up many times. The rearrangement uses TRBV20-1 and TRBJ2-2; D is ambiguous. Germline V gene lookup returns CDR1 DFQATT and CDR2 SNEGSKA (reference sequence). This CDR3 is built from 12 residues. The V and J ends lost 0 bases and 8 bases respectively, with 7 bases between them. CDR3 protein: CSARDLAGELFF. The CDR3 DNA follows: TGCAGTGCTAGAGATCTGGCAGGGGAGCTGTTTTTT.

The rearrangement joins TRBV28 to TRBJ2-1, with 7 bases fitting TRBD2. This CDR3 has 15 residues. V gave up 6 bases and J gave up 8 bases; unmatched junction bases: 13. From germline, CDR1 is MDHEN and CDR2 SYDVKM. The CDR3 spells CASSPVGAGSYEQFF. As DNA, the CDR3 is TGTGCCAGCAGCCCAGTGGGAGCGGGAAGCTATGAGCAGTTCTTC. Using reference TRBV28 and TRBJ2-1 for the parts outside the CDR3, the full variable domain is DVKVTQSSRYLVKRTGEKVFLECVQDMDHENMFWYRQDPGLGLRLIYFSYDVKMKEKGDIPEGYSVSREKKERFSLILESASTNQTSMYLCASSPVGAGSYEQFFGPGTRLTVL.

This clonotype was found many times. The gene calls are TRBV28 and TRBJ2-7; maybe TRBD1 (5 bases). V gave up 5 bases and J gave up 11 bases, with 10 bases separating them. This CDR3 has 10 amino acids. CDR1 is MDHEN, CDR2 SYDVKM, per germline. The CDR3 coding sequence is TGTGCCAGCAGTCTCAGGGAAAAGTACTTC. Its translation is CASSLREKYF. Complete variable domain (other parts from reference TRBV28 and TRBJ2-7): DVKVTQSSRYLVKRTGEKVFLECVQDMDHENMFWYRQDPGLGLRLIYFSYDVKMKEKGDIPEGYSVSREKKERFSLILESASTNQTSMYLCASSLREKYFGPGTRLTVT.

This clonotype was detected ten times or more. The gene calls are TRBV6-5 and TRBJ1-1; no clear D gene. The CDR3 sequence is 13 residues long. The germline V gene encodes CDR1 MNHEY and CDR2 SVGAGI. V lost 4 bases, J lost 4 bases, and 10 bases lay in between. DNA of the CDR3: TGTGCCAGCAGTTCACTCTGGGGCACTGAAGCTTTCTTT. Amino acids: CASSSLWGTEAFF.

This clonotype showed up just a few times. The rearrangement uses TRBV28 and TRBJ2-4; TRBD2 aligns across 7 bases. The CDR3 has 15 residues. The germline V gene has CDR1 MDHEN and CDR2 SYDVKM. With 5 bases clipped from V and 0 bases from J, the junction kept 4 bases outside the gene matches. CDR3 amino acids: CASSGTTIAKNIQYF. The CDR3 bases are TGTGCCAGCAGTGGGACTACCATAGCCAAAAACATTCAGTACTTC.

This clonotype has a count of ten or more. The V and J genes are TRBV28 and TRBJ2-5, with a tentative D call TRBD2 (6 bases). This CDR3 spans 16 amino acids. Germline V gives CDR1 MDHEN, CDR2 SYDVKM. V lost 1 base, J lost 5 bases, and 17 bases lay in between. CDR3 amino acids: CASSLLEGGERETQYF. In DNA form, the CDR3 reads TGTGCCAGCAGTTTATTAGAGGGAGGAGAGAGGGAGACCCAGTACTTC. Full variable domain (missing parts from reference TRBV28 and TRBJ2-5): DVKVTQSSRYLVKRTGEKVFLECVQDMDHENMFWYRQDPGLGLRLIYFSYDVKMKEKGDIPEGYSVSREKKERFSLILESASTNQTSMYLCASSLLEGGERETQYFGPGTRLLVL.

Comment on this clonotype: Being one base from a much bigger clone, this may be a read error. The V gene is TRBV6-5, the J gene TRBJ2-5; no definite D call. The CDR3 extends over 17 amino acids. Germline CDR1 reads MNHEY; CDR2 reads SVGAGI. In nucleotides, the CDR3 is TGTGCCAGCAGTTATGGGTTCAGGCACTTTAGCCAAGAGGCCCAGTACTTC. It yields the protein CASSYGFRHFSQEAQYF.

There are a few counts of this clonotype. V is TRBV14 and J is TRBJ2-4, with 9 nucleotides matching TRBD1. The CDR3 length is 14 residues. Looked up from germline, CDR1 is SGHDN and CDR2 is FVKESK. After removal of 1 base from V and 12 bases from J, the junction contained 7 bases not matched to a gene. CDR3 protein: CASSQGGDRVAQYF. In DNA, the CDR3 is TGTGCCAGCAGCCAAGGAGGGGACAGGGTGGCTCAGTACTTC.

This clonotype has ten or more counts. The chain has TRBV20-1 and TRBJ1-2, with D unresolved. With 2 bases removed from V and 5 bases from J, the gap between germline ends came to 3 bases. CDR1 and CDR2 (germline): DFQATT, SNEGSKA (reference sequence). The CDR3 has 10 residues. This chain's CDR3 is CSARWYGYTF. The CDR3 bases are TGCAGTGCTAGATGGTATGGCTACACCTTC.

The chain links TRBV6-2 or TRBV6-3 to TRBJ2-7; 11 bases map to TRBD2. The junction had 10 bases not matched to a gene; V was cut back by 6 bases and J by 6 bases. Germline lookup yields CDR1 MNHEY and CDR2 SVGEGT. This CDR3 is 15 amino acids long. The CDR3 here is CASRVNSGRAGEQYF. CDR3 nucleotide sequence: TGTGCCAGCAGGGTAAATAGCGGGAGGGCCGGCGAGCAGTACTTC.

Worth noting for this clonotype: Germline and junction disagree at one end, which may indicate a read error. The genes are TRBV28 and TRBJ2-7; TRBD2 aligns across 14 bases. This CDR3 contains 14 residues. Looked up from germline, CDR1 is MDHEN and CDR2 is SYDVKM. The CDR3 sequence is CTSEGLAGEYEQYF. CDR3 sequence (DNA): TGTACCAGCGAGGGACTAGCGGGAGAATACGAGCAGTACTTC.

This clonotype showed up many times. V is TRBV10-3 and J is TRBJ2-7, with D possibly being TRBD1 (8 bases). Trimming cost V 7 bases and J 6 bases, with 13 bases left between them. The CDR3 is 12 residues long. Germline lookup yields CDR1 ENHRY and CDR2 SYGVKD. CDR3 loop: CAIKDREGEQYF. The CDR3, as DNA: TGTGCCATCAAGGACAGGGAGGGCGAGCAGTACTTC.

This clonotype turned up a few times. The rearrangement uses TRBV7-8 and TRBJ2-4, with a possible D match to TRBD1 (6 bases). Germline V gene data show CDR1 as SGHVS and CDR2 as FQNEAQ. This CDR3 comprises 16 residues. V lost 5 bases, J lost 0 bases, and 14 bases lay in between. CDR3 loop: CASSRDMWSAKNIQYF. DNA of the CDR3: TGTGCCAGCAGCCGGGACATGTGGTCAGCCAAAAACATTCAGTACTTC.

The genes are TRBV5-5 and TRBJ2-2; 10 positions match TRBD2. The CDR3 runs 16 residues. The germline CDR1 and CDR2 sequences are SGHKS and YYEKEE (reference sequence). V trimming: 0 bases; J trimming: 7 bases; junction bases outside the gene matches: 6. CDR3 nucleotide sequence: TGTGCCAGCAGCTTGGAGCTAGCGGGAGCCATCGGGGAGCTGTTTTTT. It translates to CASSLELAGAIGELFF.

This clonotype was observed a handful of times. The chain is built from TRBV7-2 and TRBJ2-2; D is undetermined. Germline V gene data show CDR1 as SGHTA and CDR2 as FQGNSA. The V end lost 7 bases, the J end lost 3 bases, and 12 bases lay between the germline ends. The CDR3 has 14 residues. CDR3 coding DNA: TGTGCCAGCACTACTTATGCGGACACCGGGGAGCTGTTTTTT. This sequence encodes CASTTYADTGELFF.

This clonotype was observed a few times. The gene calls are TRBV29-1 and TRBJ2-7; TRBD2 matches at 12 bases. In germline, CDR1 is SQVTM, CDR2 ANQGSEA. Losses at the gene ends were 0 bases for V and 3 bases for J; bases not matched to a gene: 3. The CDR3 spans 15 residues. CDR3 residues: CSVEDTSGRNYEQYF. The CDR3 nucleotides are TGCAGCGTTGAAGATACTAGCGGGAGGAACTACGAGCAGTACTTC.

The chain employs TRBV10-3 and TRBJ1-1; tentatively, D is TRBD1 (6 bases). Per germline, CDR1 ENHRY and CDR2 SYGVKD. This CDR3 comprises 15 residues. Trimming left V 2 bases short and J 6 bases short, with 16 bases between. The CDR3 is CAISEPFTGLSEAFF. CDR3 sequence (DNA): TGTGCCATCAGTGAGCCGTTTACAGGGCTTTCTGAAGCTTTCTTT.

The chain has TRBV20-1 and TRBJ1-5; D is undetermined. V dropped 3 bases and J dropped 4 bases, with 7 bases sitting between them. The CDR3 length is 12 residues. Germline V gene data show CDR1 as DFQATT and CDR2 as SNEGSKA (reference sequence). The DNA for the CDR3 is TGCAGTGCTAGGCCCTTTAATCAGCCCCAGCATTTT. Its translation: CSARPFNQPQHF.

This clonotype was counted ten times or more. This chain uses TRBV28 with TRBJ2-5, with TRBD1 matching 8 bases. V gave up 3 bases and J gave up 4 bases; unmatched junction bases: 4. Germline V CDR1 and CDR2: MDHEN, SYDVKM. CDR3 length equals 14 residues. CDR3 DNA: TGTGCCAGCAGTTTGAACAGGGGGTCAGAGACCCAGTACTTC. Its translation is CASSLNRGSETQYF.

The V and J genes are TRBV19 and TRBJ2-2; 8 positions agree with TRBD2. Per germline, CDR1 LNHDA and CDR2 SQIVND (reference sequence). Germline trimming cut 6 bases from V and 7 bases from J; bases unmatched to any gene: 10. There are 15 residues in the CDR3. The CDR3 DNA follows: TGTGCCAGTAGCGACGGGGGACTAGGTGGCGGGGAGCTGTTTTTT. The encoded protein is CASSDGGLGGGELFF. Full variable domain (outside the CDR3, taken from reference TRBV19 and TRBJ2-2): DGGITQSPKYLFRKEGQNVTLSCEQNLNHDAMYWYRQDPGQGLRLIYYSQIVNDFQKGDIAEGYSVSREKKESFPLTVTSAQKNPTAFYLCASSDGGLGGGELFFGEGSRLTVL.

This chain links TRBV10-3 with TRBJ1-3; D gene unclear. The CDR3 totals 15 residues. Between the trimmed V and J ends, which lost 3 bases and 4 bases, there was a span of 13 bases. Germline values: CDR1 ENHRY, CDR2 SYGVKD. Here the CDR3 DNA reads TGTGCCATCAGTGAAAGTTGGGGAAGCGGAAACACCATATATTTT. Its protein is CAISESWGSGNTIYF.

The V and J genes are TRBV6-5 and TRBJ2-1; D gene unclear. The CDR3 contains 17 residues. Germline V CDR1 and CDR2: MNHEY, SVGAGI. V gave up 0 bases and J gave up 2 bases, with 14 bases separating them. For the CDR3, the DNA is TGTGCCAGCAGTTACTCTGCCCCACTCGGCACCTACAATGAGCAGTTCTTC. It translates to CASSYSAPLGTYNEQFF.

A few counts support this clonotype. The J gene is TRBJ2-7, the V gene TRBV6-4; D tentatively fits TRBD1 or TRBD2 (5 bases each). The CDR3 extends over 15 amino acids. In germline, CDR1 is MRHNA, CDR2 SNTAGT. V lost 5 bases and J 2 bases, leaving 16 bases between the germline ends. CDR3 DNA: TGTGCCAGCAGTTACCTCGGGGCTCGGCCCTACGAGCAGTACTTC. Translated, it gives CASSYLGARPYEQYF.

This clonotype appeared once. The V gene is TRBV2, the J gene TRBJ2-1; the match to TRBD2 covers 11 bases. Germline assignment: CDR1 SNHLY and CDR2 FYNNEI. CDR3 length: 17 residues. Trimming at V came to 1 base and at J to 10 bases, leaving 12 bases not matched to a gene. The chain's CDR3 is CASSEEGTSGLRCEQFF. DNA of the CDR3: TGTGCCAGCAGTGAAGAAGGGACTAGCGGTTTAAGGTGCGAGCAGTTCTTC.

This clonotype was found many times. The chain is built from TRBV27 and TRBJ2-5, with 14 bases lining up with TRBD2. V was pared by 5 bases and J by 5 bases, with 7 bases of the junction left unmatched. Germline CDR1 is MNHEY and CDR2 is SMNVEV (reference sequence). The CDR3 has 16 residues. CDR3 nucleotide sequence: TGTGCCAGCAGTCCTTCGACTAGCGGGAGGGGGGAGACCCAGTACTTC. It translates to CASSPSTSGRGETQYF.

This chain joins TRBV18 and TRBJ1-4; possibly TRBD1 for D (5 bases). The V gene lost 3 bases and the J gene lost 4 bases, with 12 bases spanning the gap. In germline, CDR1 is KGHSH, CDR2 LQKENI. CDR3 length: 15 residues. The CDR3 nucleotides read TGTGCCAGCTCACCCAGAACCGGGGGTAATGAAAAACTGTTTTTT. It specifies CASSPRTGGNEKLFF.